One and the same sample provided the 26 T cell receptor beta chains below, sequenced in a study of read filtering for tumor transcriptome and immune sequencing. This library used approximately 390 ng RNA and molecular barcoded adaptors spanning alpha/delta and beta/gamma chains. MiXCR was run by TCRdb on the reads, yielding one entry per CDR3 protein. The sample lists approximately 59,000 distinct CDR3 sequences; 10% to 15% were seen once. Material: a population of CD138-negative cells sorted from bone marrow. The receptors were sampled from a donor aged 40 or over with multiple myeloma.

The rearrangement links TRBV20-1 to TRBJ2-3; 15 bases are shared with TRBD2. The CDR3 consists of 17 residues. CDR1 is DFQATT and CDR2 is SNEGSKA in the germline V gene (reference sequence). J gave up 5 bases and V 2 bases, and 8 bases lay outside the gene matches. The CDR3: CSARPGLAGGNRDTQYF. The CDR3 DNA sequence: TGCAGTGCTAGACCGGGACTAGCGGGGGGCAATCGAGATACGCAGTATTTT.

This clonotype was seen many times. This CDR3 reads CASSLGPGQEETQYF. As DNA, the CDR3 is TGCGCCAGCAGCTTGGGTCCGGGACAGGAAGAGACCCAGTACTTC. This chain uses TRBV5-1 with TRBJ2-5, with 8 bases identical to TRBD1. J lost 3 bases, V lost 0 bases, and 4 bases had no gene match. The CDR3 totals 15 residues. Germline CDR1 and CDR2: SGHRS and YFSETQ.

This clonotype was observed a few times. V gene TRBV5-1 combines with J gene TRBJ1-1, with D unresolved. The V gene lost 4 bases and the J gene lost 3 bases, with 22 bases spanning the gap. In germline, CDR1 is SGHRS, CDR2 YFSETQ. The CDR3 sequence is 17 residues long. CDR3 DNA sequence: TGCGCCAGCAGCCCCTCGGAGGGAGGTCCCCGGGACACTGAAGCTTTCTTT. Encoded protein: CASSPSEGGPRDTEAFF. Full variable domain (remainder filled in from reference TRBV5-1 and TRBJ1-1): KAGVTQTPRYLIKTRGQQVTLSCSPISGHRSVSWYQQTPGQGLQFLFEYFSETQRNKGNFPGRFSGRQFSNSRSEMNVSTLELGDSALYLCASSPSEGGPRDTEAFFGQGTRLTVV.

This clonotype was seen many times. V and J are TRBV6-6 and TRBJ2-3; 12 nucleotides match TRBD1. Germline V gene lookup returns CDR1 MNHNY and CDR2 SVGAGI (reference sequence). There are 14 residues in the CDR3. J gave up 7 bases and V 6 bases, and 5 bases lay outside the gene matches. The CDR3 DNA is TGTGCCAGCAGGGTGGGACAGGGGGCGAATACGCAGTATTTT. Its protein is CASRVGQGANTQYF.

This clonotype was detected many times. The rearrangement links TRBV4-1 to TRBJ1-1; no clear D gene. The germline V gene encodes CDR1 MGHRA and CDR2 YSYEKL. Trimming took off 3 bases at V and 10 bases at J, with 21 bases between the two ends. CDR3 length: 15 amino acids. CDR3 sequence: CASSQYQAGPGTAFF. The CDR3 coding sequence is TGCGCCAGCAGCCAGTACCAAGCGGGCCCCGGCACAGCTTTCTTT.

The CDR3 coding sequence is TGCGCCAGCAGCCAAGATCCGGGGTCCCAAGAGACCCAGTACTTC. Encoded protein: CASSQDPGSQETQYF. The chain recombines TRBV4-1 with TRBJ2-5; D may be TRBD2 (5 bases). Germline V gene data show CDR1 as MGHRA and CDR2 as YSYEKL. Trimming left V 0 bases short and J 1 base short, with 9 bases between. This CDR3 contains 15 residues.

In this sample, this clonotype turned up many times. The rearrangement joins TRBV20-1 to TRBJ2-3; 12 bases fit TRBD2. The CDR3 runs to 15 residues. V lost 3 bases to trimming and J lost 3 bases; unmatched junction nucleotides: 4. Germline CDR1 DFQATT, CDR2 SNEGSKA (reference sequence). The CDR3 bases are TGCAGTGCTAGTATCACTAGCGGGGGGACAGATACGCAGTATTTT. Protein: CSASITSGGTDTQYF.

The table lists this clonotype with many counts. The V call is TRBV20-1, the J call TRBJ2-1, with 9 positions matching TRBD1. In germline, CDR1 is DFQATT, CDR2 SNEGSKA (reference sequence). J lost 5 bases, V lost 6 bases, and 11 bases had no gene match. The CDR3 has 15 residues. The CDR3 bases are TGCAGTGCGGATACCGGGACAGGGATGGACAATGAGCAGTTCTTC. Its protein product is CSADTGTGMDNEQFF.

As concerns this clonotype: A read error is possible here, since a much larger clone lies one base away. The chain carries TRBV6-6 and TRBJ2-1; weak D call: TRBD1 (6 bases). Looked up from germline, CDR1 is MNHNY and CDR2 is SVGAGI (reference sequence). There are 12 residues in the CDR3. The DNA for the CDR3 is TGTGCCAGCGGTTACCGGACAGACAAAGGGTTCTTC. Its protein product is CASGYRTDKGFF.

There are many counts of this clonotype. This chain uses TRBV20-1 with TRBJ2-6, with 7 bases fitting TRBD2. Germline V gene lookup returns CDR1 DFQATT and CDR2 SNEGSKA (reference sequence). The CDR3 spans 18 residues. After removal of 1 base from V and 1 base from J, the junction contained 10 bases not matched to a gene. The CDR3 is CSARAPGRSVSGANVLTF. The CDR3 DNA sequence: TGCAGTGCTAGAGCACCCGGGAGGTCGGTGTCTGGGGCCAACGTCCTGACTTTC.

This clonotype was detected only a few times. The chain has TRBV28 and TRBJ1-1; D remains unclear. Looked up from germline, CDR1 is MDHEN and CDR2 is SYDVKM. The CDR3 is 12 amino acids. V was clipped by 2 bases and J by 9 bases, with 10 bases between them. DNA of the CDR3: TGTGCCAGCAGTTTAGAGGGATATAAAGCTTTCTTT. Translating it yields CASSLEGYKAFF. The full variable domain, rest sourced from reference TRBV28 and TRBJ1-1, is DVKVTQSSRYLVKRTGEKVFLECVQDMDHENMFWYRQDPGLGLRLIYFSYDVKMKEKGDIPEGYSVSREKKERFSLILESASTNQTSMYLCASSLEGYKAFFGQGTRLTVV.

The chain joins TRBV27 to TRBJ2-7; TRBD2 aligns across 8 bases. This CDR3 is built from 14 residues. CDR1 and CDR2 (germline): MNHEY, SMNVEV (reference sequence). The junction had 7 bases not matched to a gene; V was cut back by 2 bases and J by 7 bases. The DNA for the CDR3 is TGTGCCAGCAGTTTAGTAGCGGGGCGTTCTGAGCAGTACTTC. Translation gives CASSLVAGRSEQYF.

A note on this clonotype: This may arise from a read error, as a much more abundant clone is one base away. The chain carries TRBV5-1 and TRBJ2-7; D not resolved. V shed 2 bases and J shed 0 bases, with 9 bases lying between them. This CDR3 comprises 14 residues. Per germline, CDR1 SGHRS and CDR2 YFSETQ. The CDR3 is CASSFGSSSYEQYF. The CDR3 coding sequence is TGCGCCAGCAGCTTCGGCTCTAGCTCCTACGAGCAGTACTTC. Complete variable domain (other parts from reference TRBV5-1 and TRBJ2-7): KAGVTQTPRYLIKTRGQQVTLSCSPISGHRSVSWYQQTPGQGLQFLFEYFSETQRNKGNFPGRFSGRQFSNSRSEMNVSTLELGDSALYLCASSFGSSSYEQYFGPGTRLTVT.

This clonotype was recorded at least ten times. The V and J genes are TRBV4-1 and TRBJ2-1; maybe TRBD1 (5 bases). The CDR3 runs 15 residues. Per germline, CDR1 MGHRA and CDR2 YSYEKL. V was cut by 8 bases and J by 6 bases, with 20 bases left in between. CDR3 residues: CASQPGRERLNEQFF. The DNA for the CDR3 is TGCGCCAGCCAACCGGGCAGGGAACGGCTCAATGAGCAGTTCTTC.

This clonotype was found many times. The chain is built from TRBV5-1 and TRBJ1-5; a weak D match, TRBD1 (5 bases). The V and J ends lost 5 bases and 2 bases respectively, with 11 bases between them. The CDR3 sequence is 14 residues long. Germline-derived CDR1 and CDR2 are SGHRS and YFSETQ. The CDR3: CASSAGSGNQPQHF. DNA for the CDR3: TGCGCCAGCAGTGCAGGGAGCGGCAATCAGCCCCAGCATTTT.

Worth noting for this clonotype: Given a much more abundant clone one base away, this may be a read error. The chain carries TRBV7-9 and TRBJ2-5; D remains unclear. Germline loops: CDR1 SEHNR, CDR2 FQNEAQ (reference sequence). CDR3 length: 12 amino acids. This CDR3 reads CASNLASETQYF. DNA for the CDR3: TGTGCCAGCAACTTAGCATCTGAGACCCAGTACTTC. Drawing the rest from reference TRBV7-9 and TRBJ2-5, the complete variable domain is DTGVSQNPRHKITKRGQNVTFRCDPISEHNRLYWYRQTLGQGPEFLTYFQNEAQLEKSRLLSDRFSAERPKGSFSTLEIQRTEQGDSAMYLCASNLASETQYFGPGTRLLVL.

This clonotype was detected many times. The chain carries TRBV6-2 or TRBV6-3 and TRBJ1-5; TRBD1 agrees at 7 bases. J was trimmed by 4 bases and V by 6 bases; bases with no gene match: 6. This CDR3 region has 14 residues. Per the germline V gene, CDR1 is MNHEY and CDR2 is SVGEGT. The CDR3 nucleotides are TGTGCCAGCAGCAAGGACAGGACTAATCAGCCCCAGCATTTT. Its protein is CASSKDRTNQPQHF.

Notes on this clonotype: This probably arose from a read error, given a far larger clone one base away. The chain links TRBV11-1 to TRBJ1-1, with 9 bases fitting TRBD1. Germline-derived CDR1 and CDR2 are SGHAT and FQDESV (reference sequence). The CDR3 is 14 residues long. Losses at the gene ends were 6 bases for V and 10 bases for J; bases not matched to a gene: 12. The CDR3 DNA reads as TGTGCCAGCAGTTTACCGGGACAGGGTCGGGTAGCTTTCTTT. It codes for CASSLPGQGRVAFF.

Concerning this clonotype: Possible read error: a much larger clone is one base away. The chain combines TRBV27 with TRBJ2-1; 8 bases are a match to TRBD1. The CDR3 has 14 amino acids. The trim removed 6 bases at V and 9 bases at J, leaving 10 bases unmatched. CDR1 and CDR2 from the germline V gene are MNHEY and SMNVEV (reference sequence). For the CDR3, the DNA is TGTGCCAGCAGGGGCAGGGGGCCACCCATTGAGCAGTTCTTC. Translating it yields CASRGRGPPIEQFF.

A single count supports this clonotype. One end of the junction fails to match germline, which may point to a read error. The chain recombines TRBV11-2 with TRBJ2-7; 12 nucleotides line up with TRBD2. CDR1 is SGHAT, CDR2 FQNNGV, per germline. The CDR3 covers 15 residues. CDR3 protein: CASSLDGLAGYERYF. The CDR3 nucleotides read TGTGCCAGCAGCTTAGATGGACTAGCGGGGTACGAGCGGTACTTC.

This clonotype was seen ten or more times. The V gene is TRBV5-1, the J gene TRBJ2-7; 12 bases align to TRBD2. The CDR3 contains 15 residues. Per the germline V gene, CDR1 is SGHRS and CDR2 is YFSETQ. V was pared by 4 bases and J by 2 bases, with 4 bases of the junction left unmatched. The DNA of the CDR3 is TGCGCCAGCAGCCCCGGACTAGCGGGGACCTACGAGCAGTACTTC. The encoded protein is CASSPGLAGTYEQYF.

This clonotype showed up many times. The rearrangement joins TRBV7-8 to TRBJ1-2; tentatively, D is TRBD1 (5 bases). Germline CDR1 SGHVS, CDR2 FQNEAQ. This CDR3 has 15 amino acids. Deletions cut 1 base from V and 0 bases from J, with 9 bases between. The CDR3 region is CASSLGGRTNYGYTF. CDR3 DNA: TGTGCCAGCAGCTTAGGGGGCAGAACTAACTATGGCTACACCTTC.

Ten or more counts support this clonotype. CDR3 coding DNA: TGTGCCAGCAGTTTTGGCTACACAGATACGCAGTATTTT. This encodes CASSFGYTDTQYF. J is TRBJ2-3 and V is TRBV12-3 or TRBV12-4, with D hard to call. CDR3 length: 13 amino acids. V lost 3 bases and J lost 2, with 6 bases in between.

The sample holds many counts of this clonotype. The chain employs TRBV27 and TRBJ2-5, with a possible D match to TRBD1 (5 bases). Trimming shortened V by 3 bases and J by 2 bases, and 13 bases separated the two germline ends. This CDR3 has 15 residues. Germline lookup yields CDR1 MNHEY and CDR2 SMNVEV (reference sequence). The CDR3 DNA reads TGTGCCAGCAGTTTGGCAGGGAAAGGACAAGAGACCCAGTACTTC. Its protein product is CASSLAGKGQETQYF.

Ten or more counts support this clonotype. The chain employs TRBV6-5 and TRBJ1-1, with D hard to call. Trimming cost V 7 bases and J 0 bases, with 15 bases left between them. This CDR3 has 15 residues. Germline V gives CDR1 MNHEY, CDR2 SVGAGI. The CDR3: CASTRTIGLNTEAFF. The CDR3 coding sequence is TGTGCCAGCACCCGTACTATTGGGCTGAACACTGAAGCTTTCTTT.

This clonotype was seen many times. The chain couples TRBV12-3 or TRBV12-4 to TRBJ2-5, with 7 bases lining up with TRBD1. The CDR3 contains 17 residues. The J segment lost 4 bases and the V segment lost 3 bases, leaving 14 bases of the junction unmatched. The CDR3 DNA reads TGTGCCAGCAGTTTCAAATCCACCGACAGGGCGGGAGAGACCCAGTACTTC. Amino acids: CASSFKSTDRAGETQYF.